The rows below give T cell receptor beta chains drawn from one sample of a study of identical twins. TCRdb ran MiXCR on the 5' RACE reads and lists one entry per CDR3 protein. The sample records 450,000 or so distinct CDR3 sequences, 24% being singletons. Another study also made use of these data, one on T cells expressing NK-cell markers.

The sequencing input was CD4+ T cells sorted from blood. Every receptor here comes from a woman aged 18 to 35 in good health. Each CDR3 is given with its conserved first and last residue. D genes are given only for firm matches. Clone size appears in some rows only: once, few, many, or a class for an expanded clone.

d_call: TRBD2
clone_size: -
v_call: TRBV7-6
j_call: TRBJ2-2
cdr3_nt: TGTGCCAGCAGCTCCCACCTAGCGGGAGGCGACACCGGGGAGCTGTTTTTT
cdr3_aa: CASSSHLAGGDTGELFF

d_call: TRBD2
clone_size: -
v_call: TRBV14
j_call: TRBJ2-1
cdr3_nt: TGTGCCAGCAGCCCCCTCGGGATAGCGGGCAATGAGCAGTTCTTC
cdr3_aa: CASSPLGIAGNEQFF

d_call: -
clone_size: -
v_call: TRBV3-1
j_call: TRBJ2-1
cdr3_nt: TGTGCCAGCAGCCAAATAGTGGCCCCAACGGGTGAGCAGTTCTTC
cdr3_aa: CASSQIVAPTGEQFF

d_call: -
clone_size: few
v_call: TRBV10-3
j_call: TRBJ2-4
cdr3_nt: TGTGCCATCAGTGAGTCCTTCAGGGAATTGGCCAAAAACATTCAGTACTTC
cdr3_aa: CAISESFRELAKNIQYF

d_call: TRBD2
clone_size: many
v_call: TRBV7-8
j_call: TRBJ2-3
cdr3_nt: TGTGCCAGCAGCTTAGCGACTAGCGGGACAGATACGCAGTATTTT
cdr3_aa: CASSLATSGTDTQYF

d_call: -
clone_size: -
v_call: TRBV12-3/TRBV12-4
j_call: TRBJ2-7
cdr3_nt: TGTGCCAGCAGCAACCACCCGAGCCTGGCTGGCGAGCAGTACTTC
cdr3_aa: CASSNHPSLAGEQYF

d_call: -
clone_size: many
v_call: TRBV5-1
j_call: TRBJ2-3
cdr3_nt: TGCGCCAGCAGCTTGCGCCAAGCCACAGATACGCAGTATTTT
cdr3_aa: CASSLRQATDTQYF

d_call: -
clone_size: -
v_call: TRBV5-1
j_call: TRBJ1-2
cdr3_nt: TGCGCCAGCAGCTCCGGGACGGTCGAAAACTATGGCTACACCTTC
cdr3_aa: CASSSGTVENYGYTF

d_call: TRBD1
clone_size: few
v_call: TRBV20-1
j_call: TRBJ2-2
cdr3_nt: TGCAGTGCTAAGGACAGGGTACCCACCGGGGAGCTGTTTTTT
cdr3_aa: CSAKDRVPTGELFF

d_call: -
clone_size: few
v_call: TRBV7-9
j_call: TRBJ2-1
cdr3_nt: TGTGCCAGCAGCTTAGCGAGTGAGGAGTTCTTC
cdr3_aa: CASSLASEEFF

d_call: TRBD1
clone_size: few
v_call: TRBV12-3/TRBV12-4
j_call: TRBJ1-2
cdr3_nt: TGTGCCAGCAGTTGGCAACGACAGGGGGCGAATGGCTACACCTTC
cdr3_aa: CASSWQRQGANGYTF

d_call: -
clone_size: many
v_call: TRBV20-1
j_call: TRBJ2-5
cdr3_nt: TGCAGTGCTAGTCCCGGACAGATTCAAGAGACCCAGTACTTC
cdr3_aa: CSASPGQIQETQYF

d_call: TRBD1
clone_size: once
v_call: TRBV12-3/TRBV12-4
j_call: TRBJ1-2
cdr3_nt: TGTGCCAGCAGTTTATATCCAGGCAGGGGGCAGAACTTAGCTAACTATGGCTACACCTTC
cdr3_aa: CASSLYPGRGQNLANYGYTF

d_call: TRBD1
clone_size: few
v_call: TRBV6-2/TRBV6-3
j_call: TRBJ1-2
cdr3_nt: TGTGCCGCAAGGTTACGGGACAGGGGTTCTGGCTACACCTTC
cdr3_aa: CAARLRDRGSGYTF

d_call: -
clone_size: few
v_call: TRBV12-3/TRBV12-4
j_call: TRBJ2-3
cdr3_nt: TGTGCCAGCAGGTCATATCCAAATACGCAGTATTTT
cdr3_aa: CASRSYPNTQYF

d_call: -
clone_size: few
v_call: TRBV14
j_call: TRBJ2-7
cdr3_nt: TGTGCCAGCAGCCCTAGGAAGGGAGCCGCTCACGGCTACGAGCAGTACTTC
cdr3_aa: CASSPRKGAAHGYEQYF

d_call: -
clone_size: -
v_call: TRBV24-1
j_call: TRBJ2-5
cdr3_nt: TGTGCCACCAGTGATTTGAGGCGGACGGCGGGGGAGACCCAGTACTTC
cdr3_aa: CATSDLRRTAGETQYF

d_call: TRBD1
clone_size: few
v_call: TRBV7-9
j_call: TRBJ2-7
cdr3_nt: TGTGCCAGCAGCAACGGACAGGGGACTGGCGAGCAGTACTTC
cdr3_aa: CASSNGQGTGEQYF

d_call: TRBD1
clone_size: few
v_call: TRBV5-1
j_call: TRBJ2-7
cdr3_nt: TGCGCCAGCAGTATCGAGAGGGGGACAGATGAGCAGTACTTC
cdr3_aa: CASSIERGTDEQYF

d_call: -
clone_size: -
v_call: TRBV12-3/TRBV12-4
j_call: TRBJ2-6
cdr3_nt: TGTGCCAGCAGTTTTTTATCTGGGGCCAACGTCCTGACTTTC
cdr3_aa: CASSFLSGANVLTF

d_call: TRBD2
clone_size: few
v_call: TRBV15
j_call: TRBJ2-1
cdr3_nt: TGTGCCACCAGCAGAGATCTGGCGGGGGGGAACTACAATGAGCAGTTCTTC
cdr3_aa: CATSRDLAGGNYNEQFF

d_call: -
clone_size: few
v_call: TRBV18
j_call: TRBJ1-1
cdr3_nt: TGTGCCAGCTCGACCACCCCAGGGCGGACTGAAGCTTTCTTT
cdr3_aa: CASSTTPGRTEAFF

d_call: TRBD2
clone_size: many
v_call: TRBV10-3
j_call: TRBJ2-1
cdr3_nt: TGTGCCATCAGTGAGTCGCAGCGGGGGGGTTTCCAGTTCTTC
cdr3_aa: CAISESQRGGFQFF

d_call: -
clone_size: -
v_call: TRBV6-1
j_call: TRBJ1-5
cdr3_nt: TGTGCCAGCACCCAAGGACGGACCGGTCAGCCCCAGCATTTT
cdr3_aa: CASTQGRTGQPQHF

d_call: -
clone_size: -
v_call: TRBV3-1
j_call: TRBJ2-4
cdr3_nt: TGTGCCAGCAGCCACCAAGACAAAAACATTCAGTACTTC
cdr3_aa: CASSHQDKNIQYF

d_call: -
clone_size: few
v_call: TRBV14
j_call: TRBJ1-1
cdr3_nt: TGTGCCAGCAGCCGATCCTATTCGGGGCCCGCTGAAGCTTTCTTT
cdr3_aa: CASSRSYSGPAEAFF

d_call: -
clone_size: few
v_call: TRBV12-3/TRBV12-4
j_call: TRBJ1-2
cdr3_nt: TGTGCCAGCAGCCCCGGATTCCCAGGCTACACCTTC
cdr3_aa: CASSPGFPGYTF

d_call: -
clone_size: few
v_call: TRBV7-3
j_call: TRBJ2-5
cdr3_nt: TGTGCCAGCAGCTTAGCGCCTCACCAAGAGACCCAGTACTTC
cdr3_aa: CASSLAPHQETQYF

d_call: TRBD1
clone_size: -
v_call: TRBV5-8
j_call: TRBJ1-2
cdr3_nt: TGTGCCAGCCGGGACAGGGGAGACTACACCTTC
cdr3_aa: CASRDRGDYTF

d_call: -
clone_size: -
v_call: TRBV29-1
j_call: TRBJ2-2
cdr3_nt: TGCAGCGTTGGCAGTAGCGGGAACACCGGGGAGCTGTTTTTT
cdr3_aa: CSVGSSGNTGELFF

d_call: -
clone_size: -
v_call: TRBV5-1
j_call: TRBJ2-7
cdr3_nt: TGCGCCAGCAGTGGAGCAGGGGTAGGGTACGAGCAGTACTTC
cdr3_aa: CASSGAGVGYEQYF

d_call: -
clone_size: -
v_call: TRBV20-1
j_call: TRBJ1-1
cdr3_nt: TGCAGTGCTAGCTACGGGTTGGACACTGAAGCTTTCTTT
cdr3_aa: CSASYGLDTEAFF

d_call: TRBD1
clone_size: once
v_call: TRBV7-3
j_call: TRBJ2-5
cdr3_nt: TGTGCCAGCAGCCCCATCAGGGGGGAGACCCAGTACTTC
cdr3_aa: CASSPIRGETQYF

d_call: -
clone_size: few
v_call: TRBV7-9
j_call: TRBJ1-1
cdr3_nt: TGTGCCAGCCTTGCCTTGCGGACGCAGAACACTGAAGCTTTCTTT
cdr3_aa: CASLALRTQNTEAFF

d_call: -
clone_size: -
v_call: TRBV4-1
j_call: TRBJ1-2
cdr3_nt: TGCGCCAGCAGCTCCCCCGAGAGTGGGAACTATGGCTACACCTTC
cdr3_aa: CASSSPESGNYGYTF

d_call: -
clone_size: few
v_call: TRBV5-1
j_call: TRBJ1-2
cdr3_nt: TGCGCCAGCAGCTTGCCCGAGGGCGGCTATGGCTACACCTTC
cdr3_aa: CASSLPEGGYGYTF

d_call: -
clone_size: few
v_call: TRBV12-3/TRBV12-4
j_call: TRBJ2-4
cdr3_nt: TGTGCCAGCAGCGTAGGACGGATGAAAAACATTCAGTACTTC
cdr3_aa: CASSVGRMKNIQYF

d_call: TRBD2
clone_size: -
v_call: TRBV11-2
j_call: TRBJ2-5
cdr3_nt: TGTGCCAGCAGTGCGGGGGTTGAGACCCAGTACTTC
cdr3_aa: CASSAGVETQYF

d_call: TRBD2
clone_size: -
v_call: TRBV27
j_call: TRBJ2-1
cdr3_nt: TGTGCCAGCGCCGATCCAGGACTAGCGGCCTACAATGAGCAGTTCTTC
cdr3_aa: CASADPGLAAYNEQFF

d_call: -
clone_size: -
v_call: TRBV20-1
j_call: TRBJ1-2
cdr3_nt: TGCAGTGCCACCCGTCGGGGGTCTGGCTACACCTTC
cdr3_aa: CSATRRGSGYTF

d_call: -
clone_size: few
v_call: TRBV10-2
j_call: TRBJ1-2
cdr3_nt: TGCGCCAGCAGTGCCTCTCGGGGGAGCGCCCCTGGCTACACCTTC
cdr3_aa: CASSASRGSAPGYTF

d_call: -
clone_size: few
v_call: TRBV20-1
j_call: TRBJ2-3
cdr3_nt: TGCAGTGCTAGGGTCGGGCGGGTAATTTACACAGATACGCAGTATTTT
cdr3_aa: CSARVGRVIYTDTQYF

d_call: TRBD1
clone_size: few
v_call: TRBV5-1
j_call: TRBJ2-3
cdr3_nt: TGCGCCACCACTCCCGGGACAGGAAAAAATACGCAGTATTTT
cdr3_aa: CATTPGTGKNTQYF

d_call: -
clone_size: many
v_call: TRBV29-1
j_call: TRBJ2-7
cdr3_nt: TGCAGCGCCGGGCTAGGGACGCGGGAGCAGTACTTC
cdr3_aa: CSAGLGTREQYF

d_call: TRBD1
clone_size: -
v_call: TRBV4-3
j_call: TRBJ1-5
cdr3_nt: TGCGCCAGCAGCCAAGATAGACAGGGGGACCAGCCCCAGCATTTT
cdr3_aa: CASSQDRQGDQPQHF

d_call: -
clone_size: few
v_call: TRBV7-3
j_call: TRBJ2-1
cdr3_nt: TGTGCCAGCAGCCCATCCGCGACGGGGGCGGGCAATGAGCAGTTCTTC
cdr3_aa: CASSPSATGAGNEQFF

d_call: -
clone_size: -
v_call: TRBV12-3/TRBV12-4
j_call: TRBJ2-7
cdr3_nt: TGTGCCAGCAGTCCACCGGGACCTCACTACGAGCAGTACTTC
cdr3_aa: CASSPPGPHYEQYF

d_call: -
clone_size: -
v_call: TRBV6-6
j_call: TRBJ2-7
cdr3_nt: TGTGCCAGCAGTTACGAGGGCTACGAGCAGTACTTC
cdr3_aa: CASSYEGYEQYF

d_call: -
clone_size: few
v_call: TRBV24-1
j_call: TRBJ2-7
cdr3_nt: TGTGCCACCAGTGATAGTCGGGAGCCCTACGAGCAGTACTTC
cdr3_aa: CATSDSREPYEQYF

d_call: TRBD1
clone_size: -
v_call: TRBV5-1
j_call: TRBJ1-2
cdr3_nt: TGCGCCAGCAGCCTGGGGGGACAGAATAACTATGGCTACACCTTC
cdr3_aa: CASSLGGQNNYGYTF

d_call: -
clone_size: -
v_call: TRBV12-3/TRBV12-4
j_call: TRBJ1-5
cdr3_nt: TGTGCCAGCAGCGCGGTTCCCAATCAGCCCCAGCATTTT
cdr3_aa: CASSAVPNQPQHF

d_call: TRBD2
clone_size: -
v_call: TRBV5-1
j_call: TRBJ2-1
cdr3_nt: TGCGCCAGCAGCTTGATTAGCGGGACTTACAATGAGCAGTTCTTC
cdr3_aa: CASSLISGTYNEQFF

d_call: TRBD2
clone_size: few
v_call: TRBV7-9
j_call: TRBJ2-1
cdr3_nt: TGTGCCAGCAGCTTGGGACTAGCGGGAGAATACAATGAGCAGTTCTTC
cdr3_aa: CASSLGLAGEYNEQFF